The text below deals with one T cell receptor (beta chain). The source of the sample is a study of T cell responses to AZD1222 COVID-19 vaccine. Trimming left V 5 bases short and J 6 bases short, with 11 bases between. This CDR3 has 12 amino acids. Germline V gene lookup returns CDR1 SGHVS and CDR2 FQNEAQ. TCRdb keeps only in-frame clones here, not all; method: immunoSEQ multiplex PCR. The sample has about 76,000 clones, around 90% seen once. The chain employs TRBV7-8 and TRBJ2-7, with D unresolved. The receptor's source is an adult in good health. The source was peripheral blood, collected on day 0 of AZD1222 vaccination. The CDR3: CASSPHGAEQYF. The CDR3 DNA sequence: TGTGCCAGCAGCCCCCATGGAGCCGAGCAGTACTTC.